This passage covers 14 T cell receptor beta chains from one sample sequenced in a study of blood T cells in healthy people across ages. A second about 7 to 12 cycle PCR used barcoded and J-beta primers. TCRdb redid the calling of the 5' RACE reads with MiXCR, one entry per CDR3 protein. The sample includes about 560,000 distinct CDR3 sequences, 25% to 35% seen only once; the top ten take 3% to 4.5%. The same specimen was also included in a second study, on T cells of mothers and their children.

The sequenced sample consisted of blood. The receptors here all came from a boy aged 2-15 years in good health.

The table lists this clonotype with a few counts. The V gene is TRBV12-3 or TRBV12-4, the J gene TRBJ1-2; no firm D call. This CDR3 contains 11 residues. Trimming left V 4 bases short and J 10 bases short, with 10 bases between. The CDR3, as DNA: TGTGCCAGCAGTTCGAGGACTTTCTACACCTTC. It yields the protein CASSSRTFYTF.

In its sample, this clonotype was seen a few times. The gene calls are TRBV5-1 and TRBJ1-4, with 7 nucleotides matching TRBD1. Germline CDR1 is SGHRS and CDR2 is YFSETQ. This CDR3 contains 13 residues. The trim removed 8 bases at V and 7 bases at J, leaving 8 bases unmatched. The CDR3: CASNRGLGEKLFF. In nucleotides, the CDR3 is TGCGCCAGTAACAGGGGATTAGGTGAAAAACTGTTTTTT.

The chain uses TRBV12-3 or TRBV12-4 and TRBJ2-4, with 7 bases that match TRBD2. The CDR3 runs 16 residues. J lost 0 bases, V lost 5 bases, and 7 bases had no gene match. The CDR3 loop is CASSPRLAVAKNIQYF. CDR3 nucleotide sequence: TGTGCCAGCAGTCCCCGCCTAGCGGTAGCCAAAAACATTCAGTACTTC.

This clonotype showed up just a few times. This chain connects TRBV9 to TRBJ2-4; D is undetermined. V dropped 2 bases and J dropped 2 bases, with 11 bases sitting between them. Germline lookup yields CDR1 SGDLS and CDR2 YYNGEE. The CDR3 loop spans 15 amino acids. CDR3: CASSVEGKSKNIQYF. For the CDR3, the DNA is TGTGCCAGCAGCGTTGAAGGGAAGTCCAAAAACATTCAGTACTTC.

V is TRBV10-2 and J is TRBJ2-7; the match to TRBD2 covers 8 bases. Trimming removed 1 base from V and 2 bases from J; junction bases left unmatched: 7. This CDR3 comprises 16 residues. Germline lookup yields CDR1 WSHSY and CDR2 SAAADI. The CDR3 DNA reads as TGCGCCAGCAGTGAGTACTGGACTAGCCGTCCCTACGAGCAGTACTTC. Protein product: CASSEYWTSRPYEQYF.

The V and J genes are TRBV4-3 and TRBJ2-1, with 9 bases matching TRBD2. The CDR3 runs 18 residues. V dropped 0 bases and J dropped 0; count of bases not matched to a gene: 6. Per the germline V gene, CDR1 is LGHNA and CDR2 is YSLEER. The CDR3 coding sequence is TGCGCCAGCAGCCAAGAGATTGGCGGGAGGGGCTCCTACAATGAGCAGTTCTTC. Translated, it gives CASSQEIGGRGSYNEQFF.

The V gene is TRBV20-1, the J gene TRBJ2-1, with TRBD2 matching over 7 bases. This CDR3 is 14 amino acids long. Per the germline V gene, CDR1 is DFQATT and CDR2 is SNEGSKA (reference sequence). V was pared by 0 bases and J by 4 bases, with 3 bases of the junction left unmatched. Here the CDR3 reads CSAREGLNYNEQFF. The CDR3 DNA sequence: TGCAGTGCTAGAGAGGGACTAAATTACAATGAGCAGTTCTTC.

This clonotype was picked up a small number of times. The genes are TRBV25-1 and TRBJ1-1; the D is unclear. Trimming shortened V by 8 bases and J by 3 bases, and 16 bases separated the two germline ends. This CDR3 spans 14 amino acids. From germline, CDR1 is MGHDK and CDR2 SYGVNS. CDR3 residues: CASGPRGLDTEAFF. The CDR3 DNA is TGTGCCAGCGGGCCCAGAGGGCTGGACACTGAAGCTTTCTTT.

The rearrangement links TRBV5-1 to TRBJ2-7; 9 bases map to TRBD1. CDR3 size: 16 residues. The J segment lost 6 bases and the V segment lost 4 bases, leaving 14 bases of the junction unmatched. The V gene's germline CDR1 is SGHRS and CDR2 YFSETQ. The CDR3 DNA sequence: TGCGCCAGCAGCGGGCCGGGACAGGGCTTTACCTGCGAGCAGTACTTC. Protein: CASSGPGQGFTCEQYF.

This clonotype appeared a single time. This rearrangement joins TRBV9 to TRBJ1-1; D is unclear. V lost 0 bases and J lost 3, with 9 bases in between. The germline gives CDR1 SGDLS, CDR2 YYNGEE. The CDR3 extends over 14 amino acids. The CDR3 reads CASSVGPGDTEAFF. CDR3 nucleotides: TGTGCCAGCAGCGTAGGTCCGGGTGACACTGAAGCTTTCTTT. Full variable domain (missing parts from reference TRBV9 and TRBJ1-1): DSGVTQTPKHLITATGQRVTLRCSPRSGDLSVYWYQQSLDQGLQFLIQYYNGEERAKGNILERFSAQQFPDLHSELNLSSLELGDSALYFCASSVGPGDTEAFFGQGTRLTVV.

This clonotype was found a few times. One end of the junction varies from germline; a read error may be responsible. The chain employs TRBV4-3 and TRBJ2-5; 8 bases map to TRBD2. The germline V gene encodes CDR1 LGHNA and CDR2 YSLEER. There are 13 residues in the CDR3. The CDR3 spells CASSQDLWGLVDF. CDR3 in DNA: TGCGCCAGCAGCCAAGATCTTTGGGGACTAGTCGACTTC.

In this sample, this clonotype turned up a few times. The V gene is TRBV7-2, the J gene TRBJ2-7; the match to TRBD1 covers 10 bases. J gave up 6 bases and V 5 bases, and 4 bases lay outside the gene matches. In germline, CDR1 is SGHTA, CDR2 FQGNSA. The CDR3 covers 13 residues. The CDR3 loop is CASSGRTGGEQYF. In DNA form, the CDR3 reads TGTGCCAGCAGCGGACGGACAGGGGGCGAGCAGTACTTC. The complete variable domain, with remaining parts taken from reference TRBV7-2 and TRBJ2-7, reads GAGVSQSPSNKVTEKGKDVELRCDPISGHTALYWYRQSLGQGLEFLIYFQGNSAPDKSGLPSDRFSAERTGGSVSTLTIQRTQQEDSAVYLCASSGRTGGEQYFGPGTRLTVT.

The chain links TRBV20-1 to TRBJ2-3; the D gene is possibly TRBD1 (5 bases). The CDR3 covers 14 residues. The V gene's germline CDR1 is DFQATT and CDR2 SNEGSKA (reference sequence). The V and J ends lost 6 bases and 1 base respectively, with 14 bases between them. Here the CDR3 reads CSALPATGTDTQYF. The CDR3 DNA follows: TGCAGTGCCCTACCCGCGACAGGCACAGATACGCAGTATTTT.

This clonotype was counted between two and nine times. The chain combines TRBV5-1 with TRBJ2-5; 9 nucleotides align to TRBD2. This CDR3 has 16 amino acids. Germline CDR1 is SGHRS and CDR2 is YFSETQ. The V gene end was trimmed by 0 bases and the J gene end by 4 bases; junction bases not matched to a gene: 7. CDR3 in amino acids: CASSLGSGGSVETQYF. In DNA, the CDR3 is TGCGCCAGCAGCTTGGGTAGCGGGGGATCTGTAGAGACCCAGTACTTC.